A single sample is the source of the 19 T cell receptor beta chains below, sequenced in a study of blood T cell repertoires in COVID-19. Data came from immunoSEQ multiplex PCR; TCRdb stores just in-frame clones and leaves some out. Seen here are a few hundred thousand clones, about 91% observed once, and the top ten hold 2.5%. Sequencing input: PBMCs or T cells enriched from blood (not recorded which). The receptors were sampled from a woman aged 40 to 50 with acute COVID-19.

This chain uses TRBV6-5 with TRBJ1-6; a weak D match, TRBD1 (5 bases). The CDR3 is made up of 14 amino acids. Germline-derived CDR1 and CDR2 are MNHEY and SVGAGI. V was trimmed by 7 bases and J by 2 bases, leaving 9 bases between them. The CDR3: CASIPRAYNSPLHF. CDR3 bases: TGTGCCAGCATACCCAGGGCCTATAATTCACCCCTCCACTTT.

V usage is TRBV3-1 (or the pseudogene TRBV3-2) and J usage is TRBJ2-3; 7 bases map to TRBD2. With 0 bases clipped from V and 7 bases from J, the junction kept 1 base outside the gene matches. Looked up from germline, CDR1 is LGHDT and CDR2 is YNNKEL (reference sequence). The CDR3 runs to 13 residues. This CDR3 is CASSQDSGNTQYF. The CDR3 DNA reads as TGTGCCAGCAGCCAAGACAGCGGGAATACGCAGTATTTT.

This chain joins TRBV12-3 or TRBV12-4 and TRBJ2-5; D remains unclear. V lost 2 bases and J lost 5, with 6 bases in between. The CDR3 sequence is 12 residues long. DNA of the CDR3: TGTGCCAGCAGTTTAATCATGGAGACCCAGTACTTC. Translation: CASSLIMETQYF.

The chain has TRBV5-8 and TRBJ1-5; D uncertain. The CDR3 totals 15 residues. The germline V gene encodes CDR1 SGHTS and CDR2 YDEGEE. V was pared by 0 bases and J by 7 bases, with 14 bases between. DNA of the CDR3: TGTGCCAGCAGCTTGGGGCAGGCCTCCATACAGCCCCAGCATTTT. This sequence encodes CASSLGQASIQPQHF.

This chain connects TRBV7-9 to TRBJ1-2; D may be TRBD1 (6 bases). CDR3 length equals 15 residues. CDR1 is SEHNR, CDR2 FQNEAQ, per germline (reference sequence). Trimming removed 2 bases from V and 2 bases from J, with 12 bases in between. For the CDR3, the DNA is TGTGCCAGCAGCTTATCGGGTCAGGGGAACTATGGCTACACCTTC. Translated, it gives CASSLSGQGNYGYTF.

The genes are TRBV30 and TRBJ2-3; D is ambiguous. Germline V gene data show CDR1 as GTSNPN and CDR2 as SVGIG (reference sequence). V gave up 4 bases and J gave up 2 bases, with 16 bases separating them. This CDR3 contains 15 residues. The CDR3 reads CAWNGRQDHTDTQYF. In nucleotides, the CDR3 is TGTGCCTGGAATGGGCGACAAGATCACACAGATACGCAGTATTTT. The full variable domain, with the rest looked up from reference TRBV30 and TRBJ2-3, is SQTIHQWPATLVQPVGSPLSLECTVEGTSNPNLYWYRQAAGRGLQLLFYSVGIGQISSEVPQNLSASRPQDRQFILSSKKLLLSDSGFYLCAWNGRQDHTDTQYFGPGTRLTVL.

The chain combines TRBV4-1 with TRBJ2-3; tentative D call: TRBD2 (6 bases). This CDR3 spans 16 amino acids. The germline V gene has CDR1 MGHRA and CDR2 YSYEKL. Deletions cut 2 bases from V and 2 bases from J, with 14 bases between. The CDR3 coding sequence is TGCGCCAGCAGCCAACGGGGGTCGACCACCACAGATACGCAGTATTTT. This encodes CASSQRGSTTTDTQYF.

This sequence joins TRBV5-6 and TRBJ1-2, with a possible D match to TRBD1 (5 bases). Germline values: CDR1 SGHDT, CDR2 YYEEEE. This CDR3 is built from 13 residues. V lost 3 bases to trimming and J lost 2 bases, with 8 bases between them. CDR3 residues: CASSSQVNYGYTF. For the CDR3, the DNA is TGTGCCAGCAGCTCACAGGTGAACTATGGCTACACCTTC.

The chain joins TRBV27 to TRBJ1-2; perhaps TRBD1 as D (6 bases). The CDR3 has 13 amino acids. Trimming left V 6 bases short and J 4 bases short, with 12 bases between. Per germline, CDR1 MNHEY and CDR2 SMNVEV (reference sequence). In DNA form, the CDR3 reads TGTGCCAGCAGACGGACAGCAGGCTATGGCTACACCTTC. Translation: CASRRTAGYGYTF.

This chain joins TRBV6-2 or TRBV6-3 and TRBJ1-3, with D unclear. Trimming removed 6 bases from V and 8 bases from J, with 17 bases in between. Germline CDR1 MNHEY, CDR2 SVGEGT. The CDR3 runs 14 residues. The CDR3 region has the DNA TGTGCCAGCAGCCACGAGGGAATTGTGGACACCATATATTTT. Protein: CASSHEGIVDTIYF.

The CDR3 reads CASAPIPDRGQPQHF. Here the CDR3 DNA reads TGTGCCAGCGCACCCATCCCGGACAGGGGTCAGCCCCAGCATTTT. The V call is TRBV19, the J call TRBJ1-5; 9 bases map to TRBD1. V shed 9 bases, J shed 6 bases, and the junction held 12 bases outside the gene matches. Germline assignment: CDR1 LNHDA and CDR2 SQIVND (reference sequence). The CDR3 totals 15 residues. The full variable domain, completed using reference TRBV19 and TRBJ1-5, is DGGITQSPKYLFRKEGQNVTLSCEQNLNHDAMYWYRQDPGQGLRLIYYSQIVNDFQKGDIAEGYSVSREKKESFPLTVTSAQKNPTAFYLCASAPIPDRGQPQHFGDGTRLSIL.

The rearrangement joins TRBV29-1 to TRBJ2-1; 7 bases align to TRBD1. This CDR3 is built from 14 residues. Germline trimming cut 6 bases from V and 3 bases from J; bases unmatched to any gene: 8. Germline V gives CDR1 SQVTM, CDR2 ANQGSEA. Here the CDR3 DNA reads TGCAGCGTCCAATACAGGGGCCACTACAATGAGCAGTTCTTC. It is translated as CSVQYRGHYNEQFF.

The rearrangement uses TRBV11-3 and TRBJ2-1; 8 nucleotides align to TRBD1. CDR1 SGHNT and CDR2 YENEEA come from the germline V gene. After removal of 6 bases from V and 9 bases from J, the junction contained 16 bases not matched to a gene. This CDR3 is 16 amino acids long. As DNA, the CDR3 is TGTGCCAGCAGGTCGGGGACAGGCCAATTCAGAGGTGAGCAGTTCTTC. Translation gives CASRSGTGQFRGEQFF. Variable domain in full (rest from reference TRBV11-3 and TRBJ2-1): EAGVVQSPRYKIIEKKQPVAFWCNPISGHNTLYWYLQNLGQGPELLIRYENEEAVDDSQLPKDRFSAERLKGVDSTLKIQPAELGDSAVYLCASRSGTGQFRGEQFFGPGTRLTVL.

This clone showed up just once. CDR3 residues: CASSFRGGTDTQYF. The CDR3 DNA reads as TGTGCCAGCAGCTTTCGGGGGGGAACAGATACGCAGTATTTT. The chain combines TRBV7-2 with TRBJ2-3; 8 nucleotides align to TRBD2. After removal of 3 bases from V and 3 bases from J, the junction contained 2 bases not matched to a gene. The CDR3 sequence is 14 residues long. Germline values: CDR1 SGHTA, CDR2 FQGNSA. Full variable domain (rest looked up from reference TRBV7-2 and TRBJ2-3): GAGVSQSPSNKVTEKGKDVELRCDPISGHTALYWYRQSLGQGLEFLIYFQGNSAPDKSGLPSDRFSAERTGGSVSTLTIQRTQQEDSAVYLCASSFRGGTDTQYFGPGTRLTVL.

The gene calls are TRBV10-3 and TRBJ2-3; 7 bases match TRBD2. Looked up from germline, CDR1 is ENHRY and CDR2 is SYGVKD. Losses at the gene ends were 5 bases for V and 6 bases for J; bases not matched to a gene: 8. This CDR3 is 14 amino acids long. The CDR3 DNA reads as TGTGCCATCAGTACCGGGACTAAGTCCGATACGCAGTATTTT. Its protein product is CAISTGTKSDTQYF.

The chain uses TRBV7-2 and TRBJ2-7; 9 bases match TRBD1. CDR3 size: 13 residues. Germline loops: CDR1 SGHTA, CDR2 FQGNSA. V lost 6 bases and J lost 6; bases outside the gene matches: 6. The CDR3 DNA reads as TGTGCCAGCAGAATCGACAGGGGGGGCGAGCAGTACTTC. Amino acid sequence: CASRIDRGGEQYF.

The chain employs TRBV19 and TRBJ1-1; D gene uncertain. This CDR3 has 13 residues. V lost 3 bases to trimming and J lost 7 bases, with 12 bases between them. From germline, CDR1 is LNHDA and CDR2 SQIVND (reference sequence). CDR3: CASSMAGSLEAFF. Written as DNA, the CDR3 is TGTGCCAGTAGTATGGCCGGGAGCCTTGAAGCTTTCTTT.

This clone appeared a single time. V usage is TRBV18 and J usage is TRBJ1-1; weak D call: TRBD1 (6 bases). This CDR3 is 13 amino acids long. V lost 5 bases, J lost 5 bases, and 12 bases lay in between. Germline-derived CDR1 and CDR2 are KGHSH and LQKENI. CDR3 protein: CASSTQGGTEAFF. CDR3 coding DNA: TGTGCCAGCTCAACACAGGGAGGGACTGAAGCTTTCTTT.

The J gene is TRBJ1-1, the V gene TRBV5-1; D not resolved. Deletions cut 3 bases from V and 11 bases from J, with 20 bases between. CDR1 is SGHRS, CDR2 YFSETQ, per germline. The CDR3 is 14 amino acids. CDR3 in amino acids: CASSSSPDIPSAFF. Written as DNA, the CDR3 is TGCGCCAGCAGCTCATCCCCAGACATCCCCTCTGCTTTCTTT.